This entry is about one TCR beta chain. Read coverage stops 3 residues before the CDR3 terminus; the germline J gene supplies the remainder. These data are taken from a study of T cells in women clearing cervical HPV infection. Method: immunoSEQ multiplex PCR; TCRdb's copy keeps in-frame clones and lacks some. This repertoire includes some 25,000 clones. CDR3 size: 13 residues. The germline V and J ends were trimmed by 6 bases and 6 bases, with 14 bases remaining between them. From germline, CDR1 is DFQATT and CDR2 SNEGSKA (reference sequence). Specimen: blood buffy coat. The receptor was isolated from a woman between 18 and 69 years old with a cervical HPV16 infection that either progressed to CIN3+ or cleared (not recorded which). The chain employs TRBV20-1 and TRBJ2-2, with D possibly matching TRBD1 (6 bases). The CDR3: CSAEGTTPGELFF. CDR3 DNA (partial): TGCAGTGCAGAAGGGACAACCCCCGGGGAG.